This TCR beta chain was documented in a study of CD8 T cells in ankylosing spondylitis. Whole-study findings and limits: Reportedly, disease-linked clones are significantly enriched in ankylosing spondylitis patients' matched synovial fluid.

With molecular barcodes, quantitative 5'-RACE was used to make the TCR beta libraries. MiXCR, run by TCRdb on the 5' RACE reads, gives a single entry per CDR3 protein. Here the sample spans 290,000 or so distinct CDR3 sequences, around 21% being singletons. As concerns this clonotype: The antigen is undetermined.

The receptor comes from a female donor with ankylosing spondylitis or in good health (not recorded which). Sequenced: blood, either unsorted or a sorted T cell fraction (not recorded which).

The DNA for the CDR3 is TGTGCCAGCAGTTATAGCCGGGAGTTTGAGGGCTACACCTTC. Translating it yields CASSYSREFEGYTF. This chain uses TRBV7-2 with TRBJ1-2; D not resolved. The V and J ends lost 6 bases and 8 bases respectively, with 19 bases between them. Germline V gene lookup returns CDR1 SGHTA and CDR2 FQGNSA. The CDR3 runs 14 residues.